Listed below are T cell receptor beta chains from one sample, sequenced in a study of OX40 agonist ivuxolimab in advanced cancers. Profiled with immunoSEQ multiplex PCR; TCRdb holds only in-frame clones, not every one. The sample contains 65,000 to 75,000 clones, roughly 85% of which appear only once. The material was CD4+ or CD8+ T cells sorted from blood, obtained in a trial of the OX40 agonist ivuxolimab. Receptors were obtained from an adult with an advanced solid tumor such as melanoma, head and neck, liver or kidney cancer. CDR3s include the opening cysteine and the closing phenylalanine or tryptophan. The order of the fields is CDR3 DNA, CDR3 protein, D gene, clone size, J gene, V gene. A D gene is named only where the DNA matches it firmly. The size entry is marked missing in some rows and otherwise reads once, few, many or a size class.

DNA: TGTGCCAGCACCGGCGGTGGACCTGAAGCTTTCTTT
CDR3: CASTGGGPEAFF
D: NA
size: NA
J: TRBJ1-1
V: TRBV6-6

DNA: TGTGCCAGTACTCTATCCCGGACCGAAGGGAGCAATCAGCCCCAGCATTTT
CDR3: CASTLSRTEGSNQPQHF
D: NA
size: NA
J: TRBJ1-5
V: TRBV19

DNA: TGCGCCAGCAGCTTGGCACAGACGAACACTGAAGCTTTCTTT
CDR3: CASSLAQTNTEAFF
D: NA
size: few
J: TRBJ1-1
V: TRBV5-1

DNA: TGTGCCAGCAGGGATGGCCCTAGCACAGATACGCAGTATTTT
CDR3: CASRDGPSTDTQYF
D: NA
size: once
J: TRBJ2-3
V: TRBV6-1

DNA: TGTGCCAGCAGCGATGTCGGCGCCTACAATGAGCAGTTCTTC
CDR3: CASSDVGAYNEQFF
D: NA
size: few
J: TRBJ2-1
V: TRBV7-2

DNA: TGTGCCAGCAGTGAATTGCGTGGGCAAGAGACCCAGTACTTC
CDR3: CASSELRGQETQYF
D: NA
size: once
J: TRBJ2-5
V: TRBV2

DNA: TGTGCCAGCCGCAGGGCGGTAGACTCTGGAAACACCATATATTTT
CDR3: CASRRAVDSGNTIYF
D: NA
size: NA
J: TRBJ1-3
V: TRBV6-1

DNA: TGTGCCAGCAGTGAATCCGGGGGGCGGCAGCCCCAGCATTTT
CDR3: CASSESGGRQPQHF
D: NA
size: NA
J: TRBJ1-5
V: TRBV6-1

DNA: TGTGCCAGCAGCTTAATGGACCCGGGACTAGCGGGAGTAGGTGAGCAGTTCTTC
CDR3: CASSLMDPGLAGVGEQFF
D: TRBD2
size: NA
J: TRBJ2-1
V: TRBV7-3

DNA: TGTGCCAGCAGCCTAAATCCCGGGGGCCAAGAGACCCAGTACTTC
CDR3: CASSLNPGGQETQYF
D: NA
size: NA
J: TRBJ2-5
V: TRBV11-2

DNA: TGTGCCAGTAGTCCAGACAGGGGGTCAGGGGAGACCCAGTACTTC
CDR3: CASSPDRGSGETQYF
D: TRBD1
size: NA
J: TRBJ2-5
V: TRBV19

DNA: TGTGCCAGCAGCTTACGGACAGGGGACACTGAAGCTTTCTTT
CDR3: CASSLRTGDTEAFF
D: TRBD1
size: NA
J: TRBJ1-1
V: TRBV7-9

DNA: TGTGCCAGCAGCCACCGGGACAGGGGAAACACTGAAGCTTTCTTT
CDR3: CASSHRDRGNTEAFF
D: TRBD1
size: NA
J: TRBJ1-1
V: TRBV7-2

DNA: TGCGCCAGCAGCCTGGGACAGGGAACCGGGGAGCTGTTTTTT
CDR3: CASSLGQGTGELFF
D: TRBD1
size: NA
J: TRBJ2-2
V: TRBV5-1

DNA: TGTGCCAGCTCACCGGGACAGAGCACAGATACGCAGTATTTT
CDR3: CASSPGQSTDTQYF
D: TRBD1
size: NA
J: TRBJ2-3
V: TRBV18

DNA: TGTGCCAGCAGCTTGTCATCCAGGAGCTCCTACGAGCAGTACTTC
CDR3: CASSLSSRSSYEQYF
D: NA
size: NA
J: TRBJ2-7
V: TRBV11-1

DNA: TGTGCCAGCAGCTTAATGGCTGGGGCTCAAGAGACCCAGTACTTC
CDR3: CASSLMAGAQETQYF
D: NA
size: few
J: TRBJ2-5
V: TRBV7-2

DNA: TGCGCCAGCAGCGTCCTTGACGCCTCGCCAGAGACCCAGTACTTC
CDR3: CASSVLDASPETQYF
D: NA
size: NA
J: TRBJ2-5
V: TRBV5-1

DNA: TGTGCCATCAGTGAGTCGATAAACAATGGCTACACCTTC
CDR3: CAISESINNGYTF
D: NA
size: few
J: TRBJ1-2
V: TRBV10-3

DNA: TGTGCCTGGAGTGTGTTTGAAGGCTACACCTTC
CDR3: CAWSVFEGYTF
D: NA
size: few
J: TRBJ1-2
V: TRBV30

DNA: TGTGCCAGCAGCCCCGGTGACAGGGGGGCCATGGGAGGCTACACCTTC
CDR3: CASSPGDRGAMGGYTF
D: TRBD1
size: NA
J: TRBJ1-2
V: TRBV7-2

DNA: TGCGCCAGCAGCCTGGGCAACAGGGGGGGGTCACCCCTCCACTTT
CDR3: CASSLGNRGGSPLHF
D: TRBD1
size: NA
J: TRBJ1-6
V: TRBV4-1

DNA: TGTGCCATCAGTGACGAGGCCAACTATGGCTACACCTTC
CDR3: CAISDEANYGYTF
D: NA
size: NA
J: TRBJ1-2
V: TRBV10-3

DNA: TGTGCCAGCAGCCAAGGCTCTAGGTACAATACGCAGTATTTT
CDR3: CASSQGSRYNTQYF
D: NA
size: NA
J: TRBJ2-3
V: TRBV14

DNA: TGTGCCAGCAGCTTAGAGGGAGCGAGGAGAGAGACCCAGTACTTC
CDR3: CASSLEGARRETQYF
D: NA
size: NA
J: TRBJ2-5
V: TRBV7-8

DNA: TGTGCCAGCACCCGAGGGGTAAGGGGCGCTTTTGGCTACACCTTC
CDR3: CASTRGVRGAFGYTF
D: NA
size: NA
J: TRBJ1-2
V: TRBV6-5

DNA: TGTGCCAGCAGTCTAGGCAGCTTATACGAGCAGTACTTC
CDR3: CASSLGSLYEQYF
D: NA
size: once
J: TRBJ2-7
V: TRBV25-1

DNA: TGTGCCAGCAGCTTAGCCAGGAGCTCCTACAATGAGCAGTTCTTC
CDR3: CASSLARSSYNEQFF
D: NA
size: NA
J: TRBJ2-1
V: TRBV7-2

DNA: TGCGCCAGCAGTGAGACTAGCGGGGGGGGTCATGAGCAGTTCTTC
CDR3: CASSETSGGGHEQFF
D: TRBD2
size: NA
J: TRBJ2-1
V: TRBV10-2

DNA: TGTGCCAGCAGCCAAGACTGGGCGGTAGGGAGCACCGGGGAGCTGTTTTTT
CDR3: CASSQDWAVGSTGELFF
D: NA
size: NA
J: TRBJ2-2
V: TRBV5-5

DNA: TGTGCCAGCAGCCAAGATGGTTCGACGGGGACAGGGCGGCACGAGCAGTACTTC
CDR3: CASSQDGSTGTGRHEQYF
D: TRBD1
size: NA
J: TRBJ2-7
V: TRBV14

DNA: TGTGCCATCAGTGAGTCCGGACAGCGAAAAGAGACCCAGTACTTC
CDR3: CAISESGQRKETQYF
D: NA
size: NA
J: TRBJ2-5
V: TRBV10-3

DNA: TGTGCCAGCAGCAGAACGGTGAACACTGAAGCTTTCTTT
CDR3: CASSRTVNTEAFF
D: NA
size: NA
J: TRBJ1-1
V: TRBV7-6

DNA: TGTGCCAGCACCTTCTGGGGCACAGATACGCAGTATTTT
CDR3: CASTFWGTDTQYF
D: NA
size: NA
J: TRBJ2-3
V: TRBV7-9

DNA: TGTGCCAGCACTACGACAGCAACTAATGAAAAACTGTTTTTT
CDR3: CASTTTATNEKLFF
D: NA
size: NA
J: TRBJ1-4
V: TRBV6-5

DNA: TGCGCCAGCAGCCAAGACCCGGGTGCGGAGCAGTACTTC
CDR3: CASSQDPGAEQYF
D: NA
size: NA
J: TRBJ2-7
V: TRBV4-3

DNA: TGTGCCAGCAGTACCGAGGGACCGCTCCTTGATACGCAGTATTTT
CDR3: CASSTEGPLLDTQYF
D: NA
size: NA
J: TRBJ2-3
V: TRBV6-1

DNA: TGTGCCAGCAGTTACGGCTTTTCCACTGAAGCTTTCTTT
CDR3: CASSYGFSTEAFF
D: NA
size: once
J: TRBJ1-1
V: TRBV6-5

DNA: TGTGCCATCAGTGAGCGGGACAGGGGTAACACTGAAGCTTTCTTT
CDR3: CAISERDRGNTEAFF
D: TRBD1
size: NA
J: TRBJ1-1
V: TRBV10-3

DNA: TGCAGCGTTGCAGGTCCGGGCGTTGAGACCCAGTACTTC
CDR3: CSVAGPGVETQYF
D: NA
size: once
J: TRBJ2-5
V: TRBV29-1

DNA: TGTGCCAGCAGTACAGGGGGCGCCGGTCAGCCCCAGCATTTT
CDR3: CASSTGGAGQPQHF
D: TRBD1
size: NA
J: TRBJ1-5
V: TRBV2